The 5 T cell receptor beta chains below come from one sample, sequenced in a study of T cell responses to AZD1222 COVID-19 vaccine. The repertoire was sequenced with immunoSEQ multiplex PCR; TCRdb's copy has only in-frame clones and lacks some. This sample carries 150,000 to 160,000 clones, about 88% of them seen once, and the ten largest clones take under 20%. The sequencing here drew on peripheral blood, taken on day 0 of AZD1222 vaccination. These receptors originate from an adult in good health.

About this clone itself: Germline is not matched at one junction end, which may reflect a read error. The chain couples TRBV4-3 to TRBJ2-1; D might be TRBD1 (7 bases). Germline lookup yields CDR1 LGHNA and CDR2 YSLEER. The CDR3 covers 16 residues. CDR3 nucleotides: TGCGCCCGCAGCCCCCAGGGGGGAGAGTCGTACAATGAGCAGTTCTTC. Protein sequence: CARSPQGGESYNEQFF.

V and J are TRBV11-2 and TRBJ2-1, with TRBD1 matching 8 bases. V shed 2 bases, J shed 13 bases, and the junction held 10 bases outside the gene matches. The germline V gene encodes CDR1 SGHAT and CDR2 FQNNGV. The CDR3 is 14 residues long. This CDR3 is CASSLQGARTRQFF. The CDR3 DNA follows: TGTGCCAGCAGCTTACAGGGGGCGCGCACCCGACAGTTCTTC. Complete variable domain (other parts from reference TRBV11-2 and TRBJ2-1): EAGVAQSPRYKIIEKRQSVAFWCNPISGHATLYWYQQILGQGPKLLIQFQNNGVVDDSQLPKDRFSAERLKGVDSTLKIQPAKLEDSAVYLCASSLQGARTRQFFGPGTRLTVL.

The CDR3 loop reads CASTKKSEQYF. DNA of the CDR3: TGTGCCAGCACCAAAAAGTCCGAGCAGTACTTC. The chain joins TRBV6-5 to TRBJ2-7; D gene ambiguous. V shed 7 bases and J shed 6 bases, with 10 bases lying between them. The V gene's germline CDR1 is MNHEY and CDR2 SVGAGI. This CDR3 is 11 amino acids long.

V is TRBV11-2 and J is TRBJ1-2, with 8 nucleotides matching TRBD1. Germline V gives CDR1 SGHAT, CDR2 FQNNGV. This CDR3 has 14 amino acids. The trim removed 7 bases at V and 4 bases at J, leaving 8 bases unmatched. The DNA for the CDR3 is TGTGCCAGCACCTCCATCACAGGGGGCTATGGCTACACCTTC. Translated, it gives CASTSITGGYGYTF.

This CDR3 reads CASSLAGGGGTDTQYF. CDR3 coding DNA: TGTGCCAGCAGCTTGGCCGGGGGGGGCGGCACAGATACGCAGTATTTT. V usage is TRBV5-4 and J usage is TRBJ2-3, with TRBD2 matching 8 bases. Germline V gives CDR1 SGHNT, CDR2 YYREEE (reference sequence). This CDR3 has 16 amino acids. With 0 bases clipped from V and 1 base from J, the junction kept 4 bases outside the gene matches.